Listed here is a single TCR beta chain. The target antigen is unknown. These data originate in a study of beta chain features in type 1 diabetes. Notes on the study in general: For TCRB rearrangement, an influence of HLA type remained unresolved here. Across all four CD4+ subsets, people with type 1 diabetes showed modestly shorter TCRB CDR3s.

Looked up from germline, CDR1 is SGHRS and CDR2 is YFSETQ. There are 14 residues in the CDR3. After removal of 4 bases from V and 9 bases from J, the junction contained 10 bases not matched to a gene. As every portion of the isolated RNA was reverse transcribed, the sequencing read expressed TCRB transcripts. For naive, central memory and regulatory T cell samples, reads averaged roughly 3.7 million. Only in-frame clones appear in the TCRdb table, and some are missing; sequencing was by immunoSEQ multiplex PCR. The table includes fewer than 200,000 clones, about 13% detected once. The specimen sequenced was central memory CD4+ T cells from blood. The chain uses TRBV5-1 and TRBJ2-1; 7 bases match TRBD1. This clonotype was obtained from a woman under 30 in good health. The CDR3 DNA follows: TGCGCCAGCAGCGCCGGGGACAGTAGGACTGAGCAGTTCTTC. Amino acids: CASSAGDSRTEQFF.